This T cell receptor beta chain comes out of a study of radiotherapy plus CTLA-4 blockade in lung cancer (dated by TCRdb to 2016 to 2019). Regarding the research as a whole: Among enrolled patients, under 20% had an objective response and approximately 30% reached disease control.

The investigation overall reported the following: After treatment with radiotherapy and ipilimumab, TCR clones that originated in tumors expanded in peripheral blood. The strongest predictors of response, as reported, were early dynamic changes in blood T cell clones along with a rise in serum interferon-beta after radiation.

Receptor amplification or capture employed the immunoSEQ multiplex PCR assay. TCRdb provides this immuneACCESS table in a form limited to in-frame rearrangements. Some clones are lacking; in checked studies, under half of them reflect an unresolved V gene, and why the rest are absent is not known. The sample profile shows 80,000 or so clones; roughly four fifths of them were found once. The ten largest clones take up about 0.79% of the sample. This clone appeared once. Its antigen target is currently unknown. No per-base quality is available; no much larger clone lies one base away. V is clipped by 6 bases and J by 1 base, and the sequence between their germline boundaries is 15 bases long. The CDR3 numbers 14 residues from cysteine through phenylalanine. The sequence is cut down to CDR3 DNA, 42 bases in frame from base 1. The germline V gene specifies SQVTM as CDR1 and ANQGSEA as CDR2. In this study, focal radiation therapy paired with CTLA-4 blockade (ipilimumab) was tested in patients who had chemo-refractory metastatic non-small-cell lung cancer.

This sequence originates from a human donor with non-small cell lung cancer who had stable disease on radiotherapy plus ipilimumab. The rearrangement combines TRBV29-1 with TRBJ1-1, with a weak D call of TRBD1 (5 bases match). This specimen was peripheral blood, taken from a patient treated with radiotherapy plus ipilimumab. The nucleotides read TGCAGCGTCGAGAGGGGCTCAGGGAACACTGAAGCTTTCTTT. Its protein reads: CSVERGSGNTEAFF.